Each of the 19 T cell receptor beta chains below was sequenced from the same sample in a study of shared clonotypes between healthy human individuals. The data were produced by immunoSEQ multiplex PCR, yet TCRdb's version contains in-frame clones alone and is incomplete. This repertoire shows under 1,100,000 clones, roughly 75% found once; its top ten account for approximately 1.5%. The specimen was memory CD4+ T cells sorted from blood. Indicated subset: CD45RA-negative fraction. The source of these receptors is a man aged 18 to 35 in good health.

In this sample, this clone turned up a few times. The chain carries TRBV5-4 and TRBJ1-6; 8 nucleotides agree with TRBD1. The CDR3 extends over 15 amino acids. Trimming removed 3 bases from V and 8 bases from J; junction bases left unmatched: 7. Germline V gene sequence: CDR1 SGHNT, CDR2 YYREEE (reference sequence). DNA of the CDR3: TGTGCCAGCAGCTCAGGGGGCGATCGTTATTCACCCCTCCACTTT. Its translation is CASSSGGDRYSPLHF.

The chain joins TRBV9 to TRBJ2-6, with D possibly matching TRBD1 (5 bases). Trimming left V 7 bases short and J 9 bases short, with 14 bases between. From germline, CDR1 is SGDLS and CDR2 YYNGEE. CDR3 length: 13 residues. CDR3 loop: CASASQGSNVLTF. CDR3 sequence (DNA): TGTGCCAGCGCAAGCCAGGGAAGCAACGTCCTGACTTTC.

The chain has TRBV29-1 and TRBJ2-1, with D possibly matching TRBD2 (6 bases). Germline V gives CDR1 SQVTM, CDR2 ANQGSEA. This CDR3 region has 16 residues. V was cut by 3 bases and J by 0 bases, with 15 bases left in between. The CDR3 DNA follows: TGCAGCGTTGACCAAAGGGACTCTAGCTCCTACAATGAGCAGTTCTTC. Translated, it gives CSVDQRDSSSYNEQFF.

This clone has only one observation. Other DNA sequences within the sample encode an identical CDR3. The chain links TRBV15 to TRBJ1-1; no firm D call. Germline V gene data show CDR1 as LNHNV and CDR2 as YYDKDF (reference sequence). V lost 0 bases and J 1 base, leaving 3 bases between the germline ends. The CDR3 has 13 amino acids. The CDR3 sequence is CATSRDPNTEAFF. The CDR3 nucleotides are TGTGCCACCAGCAGAGACCCGAACACTGAAGCTTTCTTT.

This chain uses TRBV27 with TRBJ1-2; 10 bases are a match to TRBD1. Trimming at V came to 5 bases and at J to 8 bases, leaving 8 bases not matched to a gene. Germline CDR1 is MNHEY and CDR2 is SMNVEV (reference sequence). The CDR3 totals 14 residues. CDR3 in amino acids: CASSPRDRGNGYTF. CDR3 DNA: TGTGCCAGCAGTCCGAGGGACAGGGGCAACGGCTACACCTTC.

J is TRBJ2-1 and V is TRBV4-1; D is unresolved. Looked up from germline, CDR1 is MGHRA and CDR2 is YSYEKL. V gave up 1 base and J gave up 9 bases, with 13 bases separating them. The CDR3 length is 14 residues. The CDR3 DNA is TGCGCCAGCAGCCAAGTTCCCACTGCGAGTGAGCAGTTCTTC. As protein: CASSQVPTASEQFF.

This clone was picked up a small number of times. The V call is TRBV5-1, the J call TRBJ2-2; perhaps TRBD1 as D (6 bases). CDR1 SGHRS and CDR2 YFSETQ come from the germline V gene. The germline V and J ends were trimmed by 4 bases and 9 bases, with 16 bases remaining between them. The CDR3 runs to 14 residues. The chain's CDR3 is CASSPPKDSRELFF. The CDR3 DNA reads TGCGCCAGCAGCCCACCTAAGGACAGCCGGGAGCTGTTTTTT.

This clone was found a few times. This rearrangement joins TRBV2 to TRBJ1-6; 8 nucleotides line up with TRBD1. Germline CDR1 and CDR2: SNHLY and FYNNEI. This CDR3 is built from 15 residues. V lost 9 bases, J lost 6 bases, and 10 bases stayed unmatched. In nucleotides, the CDR3 is TGTGCCAGTGCGGGACAGGCCATCCTTAATTCACCCCTCCACTTT. This gives the protein CASAGQAILNSPLHF.

The chain uses TRBV7-3 and TRBJ2-1; 10 bases are a match to TRBD2. Trimming cost V 2 bases and J 9 bases; bases outside gene matches: 4. Germline lookup yields CDR1 SGHTA and CDR2 FQGTGA. The CDR3 is 14 residues long. The CDR3: CASSLLAGVGEQFF. The CDR3 nucleotides are TGTGCCAGCAGCTTACTAGCGGGGGTCGGTGAGCAGTTCTTC.

V gene TRBV4-1 combines with J gene TRBJ1-4; TRBD1 is a possible D gene (5 bases). Trimming pared 4 bases from V and 7 bases from J, leaving 19 bases between. Germline V gives CDR1 MGHRA, CDR2 YSYEKL. The CDR3 contains 16 residues. The CDR3 here is CASSRPVGGSAEKLFF. The DNA of the CDR3 is TGCGCCAGCAGCCGACCGGTGGGGGGTTCGGCTGAAAAACTGTTTTTT.

The chain has TRBV5-1 and TRBJ2-4; D unresolved. Per germline, CDR1 SGHRS and CDR2 YFSETQ. The CDR3 is made up of 16 amino acids. Trimming took 3 bases from V and 0 from J, leaving 13 bases between them. The CDR3 nucleotides read TGCGCCAGCAGCTACACCTACTCCATAGCCAAAAACATTCAGTACTTC. This gives the protein CASSYTYSIAKNIQYF.

This clone was picked up many times. The chain uses TRBV7-7 and TRBJ2-7; no reliable D call. Germline values: CDR1 SSHAT, CDR2 FNYEAQ (reference sequence). The CDR3 covers 13 residues. CDR3 bases: TGTGTTCAAGGTCAGGTTGGCTGGTACGAGCAGTACTTC. Amino acid sequence: CVQGQVGWYEQYF.

The chain joins TRBV6-1 to TRBJ1-2; no reliable D call. This CDR3 comprises 14 residues. CDR1 is MNHNS, CDR2 SASEGT, per germline. Deletions cut 4 bases from V and 6 bases from J, with 15 bases between. CDR3 loop: CASSASGPQDGYTF. Here the CDR3 DNA reads TGTGCCAGCAGTGCCTCTGGGCCGCAGGATGGCTACACCTTC.

The rearrangement links TRBV21-1 to TRBJ1-5; TRBD1 is the table's D call and was not checked against the DNA. TRBV21-1 is termed a pseudogene. This CDR3 contains 17 residues. CDR3 bases: TGTGCCAGCAGCAGAAGAGGCCACAGGGTTTCCAATCAGCCCCAGCATTTT. This codes for CASSRRGHRVSNQPQHF.

The V call is TRBV30, the J call TRBJ2-3; D perhaps matches TRBD2 (7 bases). V was pared by 3 bases and J by 4 bases, with 11 bases between. The CDR3 spans 13 residues. The germline V gene has CDR1 GTSNPN and CDR2 SVGIG (reference sequence). The CDR3 DNA follows: TGTGCCTGGAGAAAGGGGGGGCCAGATACGCAGTATTTT. Translated: CAWRKGGPDTQYF.

J is TRBJ2-7 and V is TRBV19; tentatively, D is TRBD1 (7 bases). The length of the CDR3 is 13 residues. Trimming cost V 6 bases and J 1 base, with 10 bases left between them. Germline CDR1 is LNHDA and CDR2 is SQIVND (reference sequence). The CDR3, as DNA: TGTGCCAGTAGGGCGGGACAGTCCTACGAGCAGTACTTC. This sequence encodes CASRAGQSYEQYF.

The sample holds many counts of this clone. This chain joins TRBV19 and TRBJ1-5, with no clear D. The CDR3 sequence is 14 residues long. Trimming removed 6 bases at V and 2 bases at J, with 11 bases between. Germline lookup yields CDR1 LNHDA and CDR2 SQIVND (reference sequence). This CDR3 is CASSHGSGNQPQHF. DNA of the CDR3: TGTGCCAGTAGCCACGGGTCGGGCAATCAGCCCCAGCATTTT.

The genes are TRBV4-1 and TRBJ1-4; no firm D call. CDR1 and CDR2 from the germline V gene are MGHRA and YSYEKL. V lost 0 bases and J 5 bases, leaving 10 bases between the germline ends. The CDR3 totals 15 residues. Here the CDR3 DNA reads TGCGCCAGCAGCCAAGATTTGACGGCAAATGAAAAACTGTTTTTT. Its translation: CASSQDLTANEKLFF.

Comments on this clone: At the DNA level, this CDR3 is encoded by other sequences in the same sample as well. The J gene is TRBJ2-7, the V gene TRBV28; 7 bases are shared with TRBD1. The CDR3 is 12 residues long. V dropped 6 bases and J dropped 4; count of bases not matched to a gene: 3. CDR1 and CDR2 from the germline V gene are MDHEN and SYDVKM. The CDR3 nucleotides are TGTGCCAGCAGCCTGACAGGGTACGAGCAGTACTTC. It encodes CASSLTGYEQYF.